Below, one T cell receptor beta chain is given with its context. What it recognizes is unknown. The table came from immunoSEQ multiplex PCR; TCRdb's copy has only in-frame clones and leaves some out. The table lists about 37,000 clones, over 70% of them singletons. Stated time point: pretreatment peripheral blood. Each patient gave between 1 and 8 samples of peripheral blood mononuclear cells, which were collected pretreatment and during treatment. This record comes from a study of PD-L1 blockade in urothelial cancer. In the study overall: Median T cell yield from blood was about 150,000. Study-level points and caveats: Clonality of blood TCR below the median before treatment predicted better survival. Patients who had durable benefit saw their tumor-associated blood clones expand more at 3 weeks.

This CDR3 spans 14 amino acids. V was clipped by 0 bases and J by 1 base, with 8 bases between them. From germline, CDR1 is SGDLS and CDR2 YYNGEE. This chain joins TRBV9 and TRBJ2-7; D may be TRBD2 (6 bases). This clonotype was obtained from a man in his sixties with urothelial cancer. This specimen consisted of PBMCs, obtained around atezolizumab (anti-PD-L1) treatment. CDR3 sequence (DNA): TGTGCCAGCAGCGTAGGGGAGGCATCCTACGAGCAGTACTTC. Protein product: CASSVGEASYEQYF.